This T cell receptor (beta chain) was recorded in a study of shared clonotypes between healthy human individuals. V was clipped by 8 bases and J by 6 bases, with 13 bases between them. The CDR3 has 12 residues. The V gene's germline CDR1 is SNHLY and CDR2 FYNNEI. Subsets obtained from CD4+ cells comprised CD45RA+ naive and CD45RA-negative memory cells. Clones were read by immunoSEQ multiplex PCR, and TCRdb kept only the in-frame ones, dropping some. Of some 630,000 clones detected, 72% appear once; the ten largest clones hold under 2%. The receptor was derived from a woman aged 25 to 39 in good health. The chain has TRBV2 and TRBJ1-2; D gene ambiguous. The specimen sequenced was memory CD4+ T cells sorted from blood. Subset indicated: CD45RA-negative fraction. The CDR3 here is CASVQDSDGYTF. The CDR3 nucleotides read TGTGCCAGCGTTCAGGATTCAGATGGCTACACCTTC.